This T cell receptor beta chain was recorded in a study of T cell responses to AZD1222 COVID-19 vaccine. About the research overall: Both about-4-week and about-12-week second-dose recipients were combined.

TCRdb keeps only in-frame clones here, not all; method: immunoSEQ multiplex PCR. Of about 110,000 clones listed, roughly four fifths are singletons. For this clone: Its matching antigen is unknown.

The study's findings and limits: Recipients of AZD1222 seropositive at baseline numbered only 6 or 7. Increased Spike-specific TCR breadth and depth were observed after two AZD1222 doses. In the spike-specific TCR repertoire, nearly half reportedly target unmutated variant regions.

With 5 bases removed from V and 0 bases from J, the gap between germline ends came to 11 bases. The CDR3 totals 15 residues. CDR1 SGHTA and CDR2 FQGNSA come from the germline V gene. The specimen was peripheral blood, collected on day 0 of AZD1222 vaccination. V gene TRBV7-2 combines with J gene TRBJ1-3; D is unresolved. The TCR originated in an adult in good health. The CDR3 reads CASSNWVGSGNTIYF. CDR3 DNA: TGTGCCAGCAGCAATTGGGTAGGCTCTGGAAACACCATATATTTT.